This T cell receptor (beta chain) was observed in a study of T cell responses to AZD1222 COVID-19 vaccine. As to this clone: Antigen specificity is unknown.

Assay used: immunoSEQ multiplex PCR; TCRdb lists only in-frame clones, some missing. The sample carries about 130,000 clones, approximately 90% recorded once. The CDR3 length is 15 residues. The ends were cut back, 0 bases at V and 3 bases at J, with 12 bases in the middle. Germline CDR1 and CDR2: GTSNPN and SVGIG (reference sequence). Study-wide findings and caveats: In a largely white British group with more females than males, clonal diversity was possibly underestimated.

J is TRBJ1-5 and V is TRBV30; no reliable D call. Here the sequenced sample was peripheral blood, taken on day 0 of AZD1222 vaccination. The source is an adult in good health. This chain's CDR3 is CAWSVRTIANQPQHF. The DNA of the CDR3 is TGTGCCTGGAGTGTCAGAACAATAGCCAATCAGCCCCAGCATTTT.